The rows below give T cell receptor beta chains drawn from one sample of a study of a mutant IDH1 vaccine in newly diagnosed glioma. Their antigens are not known. Measured with immunoSEQ multiplex PCR; TCRdb has only the in-frame clones, and not every one. The repertoire holds tens of thousands of clones, with over 70% as singletons. Here the sequenced sample was PBMCs, taken from a glioma patient whose treatment included an IDH1 peptide vaccine. The receptors here all came from a man aged 25 to 40 with glioma. Each CDR3 is given without its conserved first and last residue. Fields, in order: J gene, V gene, CDR3 protein.

J gene: TRBJ2-1
V gene: TRBV28
CDR3 protein: ASSLGAWTDSYNEQF

J gene: TRBJ2-2
V gene: TRBV7-7
CDR3 protein: ASSPKRIGELF

J gene: TRBJ1-2
V gene: TRBV28
CDR3 protein: ASSSPRTGMSNYGYT

J gene: TRBJ1-6
V gene: TRBV11-2
CDR3 protein: ASSLEDIGGSPLH

J gene: TRBJ2-3
V gene: TRBV11-2
CDR3 protein: ASSVPKRTSGGTDTQY

J gene: TRBJ2-7
V gene: TRBV21-1
CDR3 protein: ASSKTGRSFYEQY

J gene: TRBJ1-5
V gene: TRBV19
CDR3 protein: ASTSGTTQPQH

J gene: TRBJ1-2
V gene: TRBV29-1
CDR3 protein: SAADRGGGYT

J gene: TRBJ1-1
V gene: TRBV5-4
CDR3 protein: ASSTGQVDTEAF

J gene: TRBJ2-3
V gene: TRBV4-1
CDR3 protein: ASSQLAGGPDTQY

J gene: TRBJ2-1
V gene: TRBV5-4
CDR3 protein: ASSPGTSGGGYNEQF

J gene: TRBJ1-1
V gene: TRBV6-1
CDR3 protein: ASSEDVRGFMNTEAF

J gene: TRBJ1-4
V gene: TRBV4-1
CDR3 protein: ASSQEGASNEKLF

J gene: TRBJ1-2
V gene: TRBV18
CDR3 protein: ASSPIRGNYGYT

J gene: TRBJ2-5
V gene: TRBV4-1
CDR3 protein: ASSRGLAGAPGETQY

J gene: TRBJ1-2
V gene: TRBV13
CDR3 protein: ASSSLGQVGYT

J gene: TRBJ2-5
V gene: TRBV5-1
CDR3 protein: ASSLSGQGAVTQY

J gene: TRBJ1-5
V gene: TRBV27
CDR3 protein: ASSLTGSTFNQPQH

J gene: TRBJ2-7
V gene: TRBV29-1
CDR3 protein: SVTGTVAYEQY

J gene: TRBJ2-1
V gene: TRBV6-1
CDR3 protein: ASSAESSYNEQF

J gene: TRBJ1-6
V gene: TRBV11-2
CDR3 protein: ASSTQASGSPLH

J gene: TRBJ2-3
V gene: TRBV5-4
CDR3 protein: ASSPLRVLAGPDTQY

J gene: TRBJ2-7
V gene: TRBV18
CDR3 protein: ASSPRQGRVYEQY

J gene: TRBJ1-4
V gene: TRBV27
CDR3 protein: ASSERTEFLTTSTKLF

J gene: TRBJ2-7
V gene: TRBV4-1
CDR3 protein: ASSQRQGARRESYEQY

J gene: TRBJ2-5
V gene: TRBV7-9
CDR3 protein: ASSSRLAETQY

J gene: TRBJ1-4
V gene: TRBV4-1
CDR3 protein: ASSHRLHRPRDETNEKLF

J gene: TRBJ1-4
V gene: TRBV4-1
CDR3 protein: ASSTQVNEKLF

J gene: TRBJ1-2
V gene: TRBV5-4
CDR3 protein: ASSFWTGGDGYT

J gene: TRBJ2-1
V gene: TRBV6-1
CDR3 protein: ALDRGFYNEQF

J gene: TRBJ1-1
V gene: TRBV6-1
CDR3 protein: ASSGQGDTEAF

J gene: TRBJ1-4
V gene: TRBV18
CDR3 protein: ASSPIRDTEKLF

J gene: TRBJ1-6
V gene: TRBV5-4
CDR3 protein: ASSTPGPAVSPLH

J gene: TRBJ1-2
V gene: TRBV11-2
CDR3 protein: ASSPLTGPPNYGYT

J gene: TRBJ1-1
V gene: TRBV28
CDR3 protein: ASSFPGVGEAF

J gene: TRBJ1-2
V gene: TRBV29-1
CDR3 protein: SVGRDRVSGYGYT

J gene: TRBJ1-5
V gene: TRBV4-2
CDR3 protein: ASSQPDRLGQPQH

J gene: TRBJ1-5
V gene: TRBV19
CDR3 protein: ASSIGRGIGNQPQH

J gene: TRBJ1-1
V gene: TRBV5-4
CDR3 protein: ASSQDRVSAEAF

J gene: TRBJ1-2
V gene: TRBV19
CDR3 protein: ASSIAGGAGYT

J gene: TRBJ1-1
V gene: TRBV7-9
CDR3 protein: ASSLAGENTEAF

J gene: TRBJ2-3
V gene: TRBV5-1
CDR3 protein: ASSLRAGTSTDTQY

J gene: TRBJ2-3
V gene: TRBV6-1
CDR3 protein: ASKRTSGGAYTQY

J gene: TRBJ1-4
V gene: TRBV7-9
CDR3 protein: ASSHFSRVLDNEKLF

J gene: TRBJ2-7
V gene: TRBV5-6
CDR3 protein: ASSFRWGQGAYEQY

J gene: TRBJ2-5
V gene: TRBV5-1
CDR3 protein: ASSAGTGKETQY

J gene: TRBJ1-1
V gene: TRBV14
CDR3 protein: ASSPSTLNTEAF

J gene: TRBJ1-6
V gene: TRBV9
CDR3 protein: ASSPIPGQGGSPLH

J gene: TRBJ2-3
V gene: TRBV11-2
CDR3 protein: ASSATRGSTDTQY

J gene: TRBJ1-1
V gene: TRBV5-1
CDR3 protein: ASSPQEGGTEAF

J gene: TRBJ1-5
V gene: TRBV18
CDR3 protein: ASLGGTGGIFNQPQH

J gene: TRBJ1-2
V gene: TRBV4-2
CDR3 protein: ASSQDGGTVS

J gene: TRBJ1-6
V gene: TRBV5-4
CDR3 protein: ASSPGPGRNSPLH

J gene: TRBJ2-1
V gene: TRBV9
CDR3 protein: ASSKDTLSYNEQF

J gene: TRBJ1-2
V gene: TRBV28
CDR3 protein: ASTPRRGVYGYT

J gene: TRBJ2-2
V gene: TRBV11-2
CDR3 protein: ASSQRQAPSTNTGELF

J gene: .
V gene: TRBV19
CDR3 protein: ASSIGGGSSIEQY